These T cell receptor beta chains were read from a single sample in a study of blood T cells in healthy people across ages. TCRdb re-derived calls from the 5' RACE reads in MiXCR, one entry per CDR3 protein. The data hold over a million distinct CDR3 sequences, with approximately 60% observed a single time. Sequenced material: blood. The receptors stem from a man between 18 and 35 years old in good health. Each CDR3 is given with its conserved first and last residue. D genes are given only for firm matches. Clone sizes are given selectively: once, few, many, or a class where the clone is expanded.

.,TRBV20-1,TRBJ1-5,.,CSARVVGGRPQHF,TGCAGTGCTAGAGTGGTAGGGGGTCGGCCCCAGCATTTT
few,TRBV10-3,TRBJ1-2,TRBD1,CAISEPLLGTGYGYTF,TGTGCCATCAGTGAGCCCCTCCTTGGGACAGGTTATGGCTACACCTTC
.,TRBV2,TRBJ2-6,.,CASRALAGANVLTF,TGTGCCAGCAGGGCCCTAGCTGGGGCCAACGTCCTGACTTTC
.,TRBV10-3,TRBJ2-5,TRBD1,CAISESRLADRLIGNSETQYF,TGTGCCATCAGTGAGTCGAGATTGGCGGACAGGTTGATCGGAAATTCGGAGACCCAGTACTTC
once,TRBV7-8,TRBJ2-7,.,CASRPMTPRYSEQYF,TGTGCCAGCAGGCCCATGACACCTCGGTATAGCGAGCAGTACTTC
.,TRBV21-1,TRBJ2-7,.,CASSKTPPRAEQYF,TGTGCCAGCAGCAAGACCCCCCCTAGAGCCGAGCAGTACTTC
.,TRBV2,TRBJ2-7,TRBD2,CASLRTSTPREQYF,TGTGCCAGCTTAAGGACTAGCACCCCTCGGGAGCAGTACTTC
.,TRBV4-1,TRBJ2-7,.,CASSQVFGRDYEQYF,TGCGCCAGCAGCCAAGTCTTCGGGAGAGACTACGAGCAGTACTTC
.,TRBV12-3/TRBV12-4,TRBJ2-7,.,CASGIRGVTIGLEQYF,TGTGCCAGCGGGATACGAGGAGTCACGATTGGGCTCGAGCAGTACTTC
.,TRBV6-2/TRBV6-3,TRBJ2-6,.,CASGNERAAHSGANVLTF,TGTGCCAGCGGAAATGAAAGGGCAGCCCACTCTGGGGCCAACGTCCTGACTTTC
.,TRBV14,TRBJ2-7,.,CASSGRADRETYEQYF,TGTGCCAGCAGCGGGAGGGCGGACAGGGAAACCTACGAGCAGTACTTC
.,TRBV12-3/TRBV12-4,TRBJ1-4,.,CASSWAVNEKLFF,TGTGCCAGCAGTTGGGCCGTAAATGAAAAACTGTTTTTT
.,TRBV10-1,TRBJ2-1,.,CASTTNPGPSSYNEQFF,TGCGCCAGCACTACCAACCCGGGACCGAGCTCCTACAATGAGCAGTTCTTC
.,TRBV7-9,TRBJ2-5,TRBD2,CASSWEGPQETQYF,TGTGCCAGCAGCTGGGAGGGCCCACAAGAGACCCAGTACTTC
.,TRBV6-1,TRBJ1-4,.,CASSEGADRSYEKLFF,TGTGCCAGCAGTGAAGGGGCGGACAGAAGTTACGAAAAACTGTTTTTT
few,TRBV4-2,TRBJ2-7,.,CASSRRPDYEQYF,TGTGCCAGCAGCCGCCGACCGGACTACGAGCAGTACTTC
.,TRBV6-6,TRBJ1-1,.,CASNGWNTEAFF,TGTGCCAGCAATGGTTGGAACACTGAAGCTTTCTTT
.,TRBV20-1,TRBJ1-2,.,CSARETGNYGYTF,TGCAGTGCTAGAGAAACCGGGAACTATGGCTACACCTTC
.,TRBV29-1,TRBJ1-2,TRBD1,CSVGDRVSFYGYTF,TGCAGCGTGGGGGACAGGGTATCTTTCTATGGCTACACCTTC
.,TRBV7-9,TRBJ1-6,.,CASSLVTNSPLHF,TGTGCCAGCAGCTTAGTTACAAATTCACCCCTCCACTTT
.,TRBV12-3/TRBV12-4,TRBJ1-2,.,CASSRFGAYGYTF,TGTGCCAGCAGTCGGTTTGGGGCGTATGGCTACACCTTC
.,TRBV5-1,TRBJ2-5,TRBD2,CASRPAGGEETQYF,TGCGCCAGCAGGCCAGCGGGGGGTGAAGAGACCCAGTACTTC
few,TRBV4-3,TRBJ2-1,TRBD1,CASSQEGQGAGCEQFF,TGCGCCAGCAGCCAAGAGGGGCAGGGGGCAGGGTGTGAGCAGTTCTTC
.,TRBV7-2,TRBJ2-3,.,CASSAGGGFYTQYF,TGTGCCAGCTCCGCAGGGGGGGGCTTTTATACGCAGTATTTT
.,TRBV15,TRBJ1-5,TRBD1,CAASPGQGHWPQHF,TGTGCCGCCTCTCCGGGACAGGGGCATTGGCCCCAGCATTTT
.,TRBV5-1,TRBJ1-1,.,CASRVSTEAFF,TGCGCCAGCAGGGTTTCTACTGAAGCTTTCTTT
.,TRBV4-1,TRBJ2-7,.,CASRPYREDSYEQYF,TGCGCCAGCAGGCCCTACAGGGAAGATTCCTACGAGCAGTACTTC
many,TRBV11-2,TRBJ2-3,TRBD1,CASSTDRNTDTQYF,TGTGCCAGCAGCACGGACAGGAACACAGATACGCAGTATTTT
.,TRBV19,TRBJ2-2,.,CASSIGPGTTGELFF,TGTGCCAGTAGTATAGGACCAGGAACCACCGGGGAGCTGTTTTTT
.,TRBV9,TRBJ2-7,.,CASSVEGASVSEQYF,TGTGCCAGCAGCGTAGAAGGGGCTAGCGTTTCCGAGCAGTACTTC
.,TRBV14,TRBJ2-5,.,CASSRRVRGHGETQYF,TGTGCCAGCAGCCGCCGGGTGAGGGGTCATGGGGAGACCCAGTACTTC
.,TRBV20-1,TRBJ2-7,.,CSARRGRREQYF,TGCAGTGCTCGGCGAGGACGACGCGAGCAGTACTTC
once,TRBV7-2,TRBJ2-7,TRBD1,CASSITGTGYEQYF,TGTGCCAGCAGCATTACCGGGACAGGGTATGAGCAGTACTTC
.,TRBV20-1,TRBJ2-5,TRBD2,CSATRTSGSKQETQYF,TGCAGTGCTACAAGAACTAGCGGGAGTAAGCAAGAGACCCAGTACTTC